The 7 T cell receptor beta chains below were found in one sample sequenced in a study of early T cells in non-severe SARS-CoV-2 infection. TCRdb reprocessed the 5' RACE reads via MiXCR and lists one record per CDR3 protein. The sample carries about 50,000 distinct CDR3 sequences, under 12% recorded once. Sequencing was performed on whole blood. Receptors originate from an adult who was a healthcare worker with PCR-confirmed SARS-CoV-2 infection or an uninfected control (not recorded which).

This clonotype was observed a few times. This chain links TRBV7-2 with TRBJ2-3; 7 bases are a match to TRBD2. The CDR3 has 14 amino acids. Germline V gene data show CDR1 as SGHTA and CDR2 as FQGNSA. Unmatched junction bases numbered 2, after V lost 5 bases and J lost 0 bases. The CDR3 sequence: CASSQRDSTDTQYF. Written as DNA, the CDR3 is TGTGCCAGCAGCCAGCGGGATAGCACAGATACGCAGTATTTT. Full variable domain (missing parts from reference TRBV7-2 and TRBJ2-3): GAGVSQSPSNKVTEKGKDVELRCDPISGHTALYWYRQSLGQGLEFLIYFQGNSAPDKSGLPSDRFSAERTGGSVSTLTIQRTQQEDSAVYLCASSQRDSTDTQYFGPGTRLTVL.

The chain recombines TRBV5-5 with TRBJ1-5; no reliable D call. Per the germline V gene, CDR1 is SGHKS and CDR2 is YYEKEE (reference sequence). The CDR3 contains 15 residues. Trimming took 4 bases from V and 0 from J, leaving 11 bases between them. The CDR3 sequence: CASSPLRDSNQPQHF. Here the CDR3 DNA reads TGTGCCAGCAGCCCATTAAGGGATAGCAATCAGCCCCAGCATTTT.

This clonotype has only a few counts. The J gene is TRBJ2-1, the V gene TRBV6-2 or TRBV6-3; D is uncertain. Germline CDR1 is MNHEY and CDR2 is SVGEGT. Trimming took off 6 bases at V and 12 bases at J, with 18 bases between the two ends. The CDR3 sequence is 13 residues long. The CDR3 DNA is TGTGCCAGCAGCACCGGGCCCCGAGAAAGGCAGTTCTTC. Its protein is CASSTGPRERQFF.

The V gene is TRBV20-1, the J gene TRBJ2-7, with unresolved D. CDR3 length: 13 amino acids. CDR1 is DFQATT and CDR2 is SNEGSKA in the germline V gene (reference sequence). V lost 1 base, J lost 0 bases, and 7 bases lay in between. The CDR3 nucleotides read TGCAGTGCTAGAGTCGGGCTCTCCTACGAGCAGTACTTC. This translates into CSARVGLSYEQYF.

This clonotype was picked up many times. The V gene is TRBV6-2 or TRBV6-3, the J gene TRBJ1-1; D possibly corresponds to TRBD1 (5 bases). Germline loops: CDR1 MNHEY, CDR2 SVGEGT. With 8 bases removed from V and 3 bases from J, the gap between germline ends came to 10 bases. The CDR3 runs to 12 residues. The CDR3 sequence: CASRDRDTEAFF. The DNA for the CDR3 is TGTGCCAGCCGGGACCGAGACACTGAAGCTTTCTTT.

This clonotype was detected a few times. The chain recombines TRBV6-1 with TRBJ2-3; D unclear. The CDR3 spans 12 residues. Germline loops: CDR1 MNHNS, CDR2 SASEGT. Trimming shortened V by 2 bases and J by 6 bases, and 6 bases separated the two germline ends. The CDR3, as DNA: TGTGCCAGCAGTGAATGGGTGGATACGCAGTATTTT. It specifies CASSEWVDTQYF.

The chain's CDR3 is CASSLRRSDYNEQFF. The CDR3 nucleotides are TGTGCCAGCAGCTTAAGGAGATCGGACTACAATGAGCAGTTCTTC. This chain uses TRBV7-2 with TRBJ2-1; D call uncertain. CDR1 is SGHTA and CDR2 is FQGNSA in the germline V gene. This CDR3 is 15 amino acids long. Trimming took 2 bases from V and 3 from J, leaving 11 bases between them. The full variable domain, in which reference TRBV7-2 and TRBJ2-1 provide the parts outside the CDR3, is GAGVSQSPSNKVTEKGKDVELRCDPISGHTALYWYRQSLGQGLEFLIYFQGNSAPDKSGLPSDRFSAERTGGSVSTLTIQRTQQEDSAVYLCASSLRRSDYNEQFFGPGTRLTVL.